This TCR beta chain was sequenced during a study of CD8+ T cells in alopecia areata. Whole-study findings and limits: In scalp and blood during tofacitinib, many expanded lesional clones persisted. Clonality exceeded that of normal scalp in lesional scalp, most notably in alopecia totalis/universalis.

Extraction of RNA preceded its reverse transcription into cDNA, which served as the sequencing template. Using immunoSEQ multiplex PCR, the repertoire was profiled, and TCRdb retains in-frame clones only, with some absent. Among about 180,000 clones, about 55% were seen once, and the ten largest hold about 10%. The sample holds a few counts of this clone. The antigen remains unidentified. Treatment defined: oral pan-JAK inhibitor, 5-10 mg twice daily. It was from PBMCs that CD4+ and CD8+ T cells were sorted. The sample was CD8+ T cells sorted from blood, taken at week 24, from a patient treated with tofacitinib. The receptor was derived from a human donor with alopecia areata.

CDR3 sequence reads: CSVELKVGAHWIWEQFF. In DNA form, the CDR3 reads TGCAGCGTTGAATTGAAGGTAGGGGCACATTGGATTTGGGAGCAGTTCTTC. J is TRBJ2-1 and V is TRBV29-1; tentatively, D is TRBD1 (5 bases). Germline loops: CDR1 SQVTM, CDR2 ANQGSEA. V lost 2 bases to trimming and J lost 10 bases, with 27 bases between them. The CDR3 has 17 amino acids.